The 8 T cell receptor beta chains given below trace back to one sample, sequenced in a study of T cells in Graves' hyperthyroidism and ophthalmopathy. What was amplified from RNA transcripts were TCR beta CDR3 regions. The TCR CDR3 was amplified in a first-round RT-PCR using the HTBI primer set. MiXCR was run by TCRdb on the multiplex PCR reads, yielding one entry per CDR3 protein. The sample lists 95,000 to 100,000 distinct CDR3 sequences, 51% occurring once. What was sequenced was blood. Every receptor here comes from a woman aged 40 to 50 with Graves' hyperthyroidism.

The V and J genes are TRBV4-1 and TRBJ2-5; either TRBD1 or TRBD2 may fit D (5 bases each). V shed 6 bases and J shed 8 bases, with 28 bases lying between them. Germline V lookup: CDR1 MGHRA, CDR2 YSYEKL. CDR3 size: 17 residues. Here the CDR3 DNA reads TGCGCCAGCAGTCACCGAGGAACTACGAACACCGGGGACACCCAGTACTTC. It yields the protein CASSHRGTTNTGDTQYF.

V and J are TRBV15 and TRBJ2-6; TRBD1 matches at 10 bases. The CDR3 runs to 16 residues. The ends lost 8 bases at V and 0 bases at J; junction bases unmatched: 4. CDR1 LNHNV and CDR2 YYDKDF come from the germline V gene (reference sequence). CDR3 protein: CATRGTGVSGANVLTF. CDR3 sequence (DNA): TGTGCCACCCGTGGGACAGGGGTCTCTGGGGCCAACGTCCTGACTTTC.

There are many counts of this clonotype. This may come from a read error, since a much larger clone is one base off. The chain uses TRBV2 and TRBJ1-2, with TRBD1 as a possible D gene (5 bases). Germline V lookup: CDR1 SNHLY, CDR2 FYNNEI. CDR3 length: 13 residues. The CDR3: CASSAGRSYVYTF. CDR3 in DNA: TGTGCCAGCAGTGCAGGGAGGAGCTATGTCTACACCTTC.

As regards this clonotype: This may be a read error, as it is one base from a much larger clone. Because it lacks the conserved phenylalanine or tryptophan at the end, this CDR3 is likely a read error. J is TRBJ2-5 and V is TRBV20-1, with D possibly matching TRBD2 (6 bases). CDR1 DFQATT and CDR2 SNEGSKA come from the germline V gene (reference sequence). The CDR3 consists of 15 residues. Trimming removed 6 bases at V and 1 base at J, with 18 bases between. The CDR3 protein is CSAEGPAGSQETQYS. The DNA for the CDR3 is TGCAGTGCAGAGGGGCCAGCGGGTTCCCAAGAGACCCAGTACTCC.

The table lists this clonotype with a few counts. The rearrangement links TRBV7-2 to TRBJ1-1; tentative D call: TRBD1 (6 bases). Germline V gene sequence: CDR1 SGHTA, CDR2 FQGNSA. V was cut by 6 bases and J by 5 bases, with 16 bases left in between. The CDR3 spans 14 residues. The CDR3: CASSRLYRDTEAFF. In DNA, the CDR3 is TGTGCCAGCAGTCGCCTATACAGGGATACTGAAGCTTTCTTT. The full variable domain, completed using reference TRBV7-2 and TRBJ1-1, is GAGVSQSPSNKVTEKGKDVELRCDPISGHTALYWYRQSLGQGLEFLIYFQGNSAPDKSGLPSDRFSAERTGGSVSTLTIQRTQQEDSAVYLCASSRLYRDTEAFFGQGTRLTVV.

The table lists this clonotype with many counts. J is TRBJ2-2 and V is TRBV24-1, with a tentative D call TRBD1 (6 bases). CDR1 is KGHDR, CDR2 SFDVKD, per germline. The CDR3 covers 12 residues. V was shortened by 9 bases and J by 3 bases, with 7 bases between the two germline ends. The CDR3 region has the DNA TGTGCCACCGCAGGGGACACCGGGGAGCTGTTTTTT. It yields the protein CATAGDTGELFF.

As regards this clonotype: Its ends do not fully match the called genes, so a read error is possible. The gene calls are TRBV2 and TRBJ1-6; no definite D call. Looked up from germline, CDR1 is SNHLY and CDR2 is FYNNEI. This CDR3 region has 13 residues. Here the CDR3 reads CASSEGPNSPLHF. DNA of the CDR3: TGTGCCAGCAGCGAAGGACCTAATTCACCCCTCCACTTT.

This clonotype has a handful of counts. The genes are TRBV7-2 and TRBJ2-2, with 9 bases lining up with TRBD1. CDR3 length: 14 residues. From germline, CDR1 is SGHTA and CDR2 FQGNSA. The trim removed 6 bases at V and 6 bases at J, leaving 5 bases unmatched. The chain's CDR3 is CASSQTGGAGELFF. CDR3 sequence (DNA): TGTGCCAGCAGTCAGACAGGGGGAGCCGGGGAGCTGTTTTTT.